The rows below give T cell receptor beta chains drawn from one sample of a study of blood T cell repertoires in COVID-19. The method was immunoSEQ multiplex PCR; TCRdb's version includes in-frame clones alone and lacks a portion of them. Of approximately 200,000 clones in the sample, roughly 80% were seen once. The sample taken for sequencing was peripheral blood. These receptor sequences come from a woman aged 80 or older with acute or convalescent COVID-19. Each CDR3 is given with its conserved first and last residue. The order of the fields is V gene, J gene, D gene, clone size, CDR3 protein, CDR3 DNA. D genes are given only for firm matches. For some rows the clone size is stated as once, few or many, or as a class when expanded; others skip it.

TRBV12-3/TRBV12-4,TRBJ1-2,NA,NA,CASSLSRVYGYTF,TGTGCCAGCAGTTTAAGCAGGGTATATGGCTACACCTTC
TRBV3-1/TRBV3-2,TRBJ2-7,TRBD1,NA,CASSQTGILYEQYF,TGTGCCAGCAGCCAGACAGGGATCCTTTACGAGCAGTACTTC
TRBV11-2,TRBJ1-5,NA,once,CASSFQSNQPQHF,TGTGCCAGCAGCTTCCAGAGCAATCAGCCCCAGCATTTT
TRBV7-2,TRBJ2-1,TRBD2,NA,CASSVTSDSNEQFF,TGTGCCAGCAGCGTGACTAGCGACTCCAATGAGCAGTTCTTC
TRBV3-1/TRBV3-2,TRBJ1-1,NA,once,CASSHTRNMNTEAFF,TGTGCCAGCAGCCATACCAGAAACATGAACACTGAAGCTTTCTTT
TRBV14,TRBJ1-2,NA,NA,CASSQDARGYTF,TGTGCCAGCAGCCAAGATGCCAGGGGCTACACCTTC
TRBV12-3/TRBV12-4,TRBJ1-2,TRBD1,few,CASSLQTGFGYTF,TGTGCCAGCAGTTTACAGACAGGGTTTGGCTACACCTTC
TRBV5-1,TRBJ1-2,NA,NA,CASSLEARDIDGYTF,TGCGCCAGCAGCCTCGAGGCTCGGGATATTGATGGCTACACCTTC
TRBV6-2/TRBV6-3,TRBJ1-5,NA,NA,CASSLGEGSQHF,TGTGCCAGCAGTCTGGGGGAGGGCAGCCAGCATTTT
TRBV20-1,TRBJ2-7,TRBD1,NA,CSAQDRAEQYF,TGCAGTGCTCAGGACAGGGCCGAGCAGTACTTC
TRBV24-1,TRBJ2-1,NA,NA,CATSGATLYNEQFF,TGTGCCACCAGTGGGGCCACCCTCTACAATGAGCAGTTCTTC
TRBV10-3,TRBJ2-2,TRBD2,NA,CAIGREGTTGELFF,TGTGCCATCGGACGGGAGGGCACCACCGGGGAGCTGTTTTTT
TRBV7-3,TRBJ1-3,NA,NA,CASSLTGAGNTIYF,TGTGCCAGCAGCTTAACAGGGGCCGGAAACACCATATATTTT
TRBV29-1,TRBJ2-7,TRBD2,once,CSARLAGDEQYF,TGCAGCGCAAGACTAGCGGGAGACGAGCAGTACTTC
TRBV7-2,TRBJ2-1,NA,few,CASSNLAPSSYNEQFF,TGTGCCAGCAGCAACCTAGCGCCAAGCTCCTACAATGAGCAGTTCTTC
TRBV7-3,TRBJ1-1,TRBD1,NA,CASSPGTGQIEAFF,TGTGCCAGCAGCCCCGGGACAGGCCAAATTGAAGCTTTCTTT
TRBV4-1,TRBJ2-3,NA,NA,CASSQDAVGAGNTQYF,TGCGCCAGCAGCCAAGATGCGGTGGGGGCAGGCAATACGCAGTATTTT
TRBV23-1,TRBJ2-5,TRBD1,NA,CASSTPVGQGMETQYF,TGCGCCAGCAGTACGCCCGTTGGACAGGGAATGGAGACCCAGTACTTC
TRBV19,TRBJ1-6,NA,few,CASKGGGNSPLHF,TGTGCCAGTAAGGGGGGGGGAAATTCACCCCTCCACTTT
TRBV5-1,TRBJ2-3,TRBD2,NA,CASSLDVGGSGDTQYF,TGCGCCAGCAGCTTGGACGTCGGCGGGAGTGGGGATACGCAGTATTTT
TRBV12-3/TRBV12-4,TRBJ2-7,NA,NA,CATSRGIHYEQYF,TGTGCCACCTCGAGAGGGATTCATTACGAGCAGTACTTC
TRBV5-1,TRBJ2-3,NA,NA,CASSLYGGRTDTQYF,TGCGCCAGCAGCTTGTATGGCGGCCGCACAGATACGCAGTATTTT
TRBV19,TRBJ1-5,TRBD1,NA,CASSTLPGQGNQPQHF,TGTGCCAGTAGTACCCTACCGGGACAGGGTAATCAGCCCCAGCATTTT
TRBV19,TRBJ1-4,NA,NA,CASSLKFASATNEKLFF,TGTGCCAGTAGTCTTAAATTTGCGTCCGCAACTAATGAAAAACTGTTTTTT
TRBV10-3,TRBJ1-1,TRBD1,once,CAISVKSTGETEAFF,TGTGCCATCAGTGTGAAATCGACAGGGGAAACTGAAGCTTTCTTT
TRBV19,TRBJ1-2,NA,NA,CASTNRAFTSEGYTF,TGTGCCAGTACCAACAGGGCCTTCACCTCGGAAGGCTACACCTTC
TRBV7-9,TRBJ2-5,NA,NA,CASSRTEKETQYF,TGTGCCAGCAGCCGAACTGAAAAAGAGACCCAGTACTTC
TRBV5-1,TRBJ2-7,TRBD1,NA,CASSRGTVPTYEQYF,TGCGCCAGCAGCAGAGGGACAGTACCAACCTACGAGCAGTACTTC
TRBV7-7,TRBJ2-2,TRBD2,NA,CASSSGGNSGELFF,TGTGCTAGCAGTTCGGGGGGGAACTCCGGGGAGCTGTTTTTT
TRBV5-4,TRBJ1-1,TRBD1,NA,CASSIGQGEAFF,TGTGCCAGCAGCATAGGACAGGGTGAAGCTTTCTTT
TRBV27,TRBJ2-1,NA,once,CASSLYVTGTSYNEQFF,TGTGCCAGCAGTTTATATGTGACAGGCACCTCCTACAATGAGCAGTTCTTC
TRBV9,TRBJ2-5,TRBD1,NA,CASSVGTGVYQETQYF,TGTGCCAGCAGCGTAGGCACAGGGGTGTACCAAGAGACCCAGTACTTC
TRBV28,TRBJ1-5,TRBD1,NA,CASSESGGPQHF,TGTGCCAGCAGCGAATCAGGGGGGCCCCAGCATTTT
TRBV9,TRBJ2-7,TRBD2,NA,CASSPHLQTSGGHEQYF,TGTGCCAGCAGCCCTCACCTCCAGACTAGCGGGGGTCACGAGCAGTACTTC
TRBV28,TRBJ1-2,NA,NA,CASSLWTRDGYTF,TGTGCCAGCAGTTTATGGACAAGAGATGGCTACACCTTC
TRBV30,TRBJ1-3,NA,NA,CAWSVIGSGNTIYF,TGTGCCTGGAGTGTAATCGGGTCTGGAAACACCATATATTTT
TRBV27,TRBJ1-6,TRBD1,NA,CASTRSLRDRFNSPLHF,TGTGCCAGCACCCGAAGCCTCCGGGACAGGTTTAATTCACCCCTCCACTTT
TRBV6-1,TRBJ2-5,TRBD2,NA,CASSELAGASQETQYF,TGTGCCAGCAGTGAACTAGCGGGGGCCTCCCAAGAGACCCAGTACTTC
TRBV20-1,TRBJ2-7,NA,NA,CSASPGPTYEQYF,TGCAGTGCTAGTCCAGGGCCCACCTACGAGCAGTACTTC
TRBV18,TRBJ1-1,NA,NA,CASSPGTDDKAFF,TGTGCCAGCTCACCCGGGACTGACGATAAAGCTTTCTTT
TRBV18,TRBJ2-7,TRBD1,NA,CASSPSGTGLGEQYF,TGTGCCAGCTCACCTTCGGGGACAGGGCTTGGCGAGCAGTACTTC
TRBV10-2,TRBJ2-3,TRBD2,NA,CASSARGGGQVDTQYF,TGCGCCAGCTCAGCTCGAGGCGGGGGGCAGGTAGATACGCAGTATTTT
TRBV5-1,TRBJ1-1,TRBD1,NA,CASSSSGTGNTEAFF,TGCGCCAGCAGCTCCTCCGGGACAGGGAACACTGAAGCTTTCTTT
TRBV10-1,TRBJ1-2,NA,NA,CASSEPMEIRANYGYTF,TGCGCCAGCAGTGAGCCGATGGAGATCAGAGCTAACTATGGCTACACCTTC